This TCR beta chain was sequenced during a study of radiotherapy plus CTLA-4 blockade in lung cancer. Study-level points and caveats: The study found tumor-derived TCR clones expanded in blood after radiotherapy plus ipilimumab. It was early blood T cell clone dynamics, with interferon-beta, that reportedly best predicted response.

Assay: immunoSEQ multiplex PCR; the TCRdb copy retains only in-frame clones and omits some. Here the sample spans over 80,000 clones, around 84% being singletons. As for this clone: Its antigen is not identified.

The specimen comprised peripheral blood, sampled from a patient treated with radiotherapy plus ipilimumab. This sequence originates from a human donor with non-small cell lung cancer that progressed on radiotherapy plus ipilimumab.

This CDR3 reads CASIYYPGAPYEQYF. In nucleotides, the CDR3 is TGTGCCAGCATTTATTATCCCGGGGCTCCCTACGAGCAGTACTTC. The genes are TRBV7-9 and TRBJ2-7, with D possibly called TRBD1 or TRBD2 (5 bases each). This CDR3 region has 15 residues. V lost 7 bases and J 2 bases, leaving 18 bases between the germline ends. The V gene's germline CDR1 is SEHNR and CDR2 FQNEAQ (reference sequence).